This T cell receptor (beta chain) was sequenced for a study of blood T cell repertoires in COVID-19. Study summary: PBMCs, B-cell-depleted T cells, or T cells provided the cDNA or gDNA that made up the material.

Followed longitudinally, the Seattle patients had been enrolled during active infection. Trimming took 0 bases from V and 6 from J, leaving 10 bases between them. The CDR3 runs 14 residues. CDR1 is LGHNA, CDR2 YSLEER, per germline. Data came from immunoSEQ multiplex PCR; TCRdb stores just in-frame clones and leaves some out. The sample has 210,000 or so clones, 83% seen once. The sample taken for sequencing was peripheral blood. V gene TRBV4-3 combines with J gene TRBJ2-3, with no clear D. The sequence was obtained from a woman under 40 with COVID-19, enrolled during active disease. Here the CDR3 DNA reads TGCGCCAGCAGCCAAGATTTACGGTTGGATACGCAGTATTTT. This gives the protein CASSQDLRLDTQYF.